One sample yielded the 21 T cell receptor beta chains listed below, sequenced in a study of graft-versus-host responses after intestinal transplantation. Their antigens are not known. Generated by immunoSEQ multiplex PCR, the TCRdb table keeps only in-frame clones and is missing some. The data contain fewer than 120,000 clones, 93% of them singletons. The sequenced sample was unstimulated CD8+ T cells sorted from spleen or lymph node cells, obtained before intestinal transplant. These TCRs come from a human donor who received an intestinal transplant.

The rearrangement joins TRBV30 to TRBJ1-1; D gene uncertain. Trimming cost V 0 bases and J 2 bases, with 4 bases left between them. Per germline, CDR1 GTSNPN and CDR2 SVGIG (reference sequence). The CDR3 runs to 12 residues. The CDR3 loop is CAWSVLNTEAFF. DNA of the CDR3: TGTGCCTGGAGTGTCCTTAACACTGAAGCTTTCTTT.

This chain uses TRBV30 with TRBJ2-2, with D possibly matching TRBD2 (5 bases). V was trimmed by 3 bases and J by 5 bases, leaving 16 bases between them. The CDR3 has 15 residues. Germline-derived CDR1 and CDR2 are GTSNPN and SVGIG (reference sequence). The CDR3 sequence: CAWSAGSGRTGELFF. CDR3 sequence (DNA): TGTGCCTGGAGCGCGGGCTCTGGACGGACCGGGGAGCTGTTTTTT.

The chain combines TRBV6-1 with TRBJ1-1; 11 bases agree with TRBD1. The CDR3 loop spans 16 amino acids. The germline V gene encodes CDR1 MNHNS and CDR2 SASEGT. V shed 4 bases and J 4 bases; nucleotides not matched to a gene: 8. DNA for the CDR3: TGTGCCAGCAGTGCGGACAGGGGGCGCGGGGTCACTGAAGCTTTCTTT. It yields the protein CASSADRGRGVTEAFF.

The J gene is TRBJ2-1, the V gene TRBV6-5, with 8 bases lining up with TRBD2. The length of the CDR3 is 15 residues. V lost 2 bases to trimming and J lost 6 bases; unmatched junction nucleotides: 6. From germline, CDR1 is MNHEY and CDR2 SVGAGI. This CDR3 reads CASSYPGTRGNEQFF. CDR3 sequence (DNA): TGTGCCAGCAGTTACCCCGGGACTAGGGGCAATGAGCAGTTCTTC.

The rearrangement uses TRBV27 and TRBJ2-7, with TRBD1 matching over 11 bases. CDR3 length equals 19 residues. Germline V gives CDR1 MNHEY, CDR2 SMNVEV (reference sequence). Trimming took 2 bases from V and 2 from J; bases not matched to a gene: 14. The CDR3 loop is CASSLEWDRGLSAPYEQYF. The CDR3, as DNA: TGTGCCAGCAGTTTAGAGTGGGACAGGGGGTTGTCCGCCCCCTACGAGCAGTACTTC.

The J gene is TRBJ2-7, the V gene TRBV28; D perhaps matches TRBD1 (5 bases). The CDR3 covers 16 residues. The ends were cut back, 5 bases at V and 0 bases at J, with 17 bases in the middle. The germline gives CDR1 MDHEN, CDR2 SYDVKM. CDR3 sequence (DNA): TGTGCCAGCAGTACCCCCCAGGCCGACAGCTCCTACGAGCAGTACTTC. It codes for CASSTPQADSSYEQYF.

V gene TRBV30 combines with J gene TRBJ2-1; 7 bases are shared with TRBD2. Germline V gives CDR1 GTSNPN, CDR2 SVGIG (reference sequence). Germline trimming cut 1 base from V and 0 bases from J; bases unmatched to any gene: 9. CDR3 length: 17 residues. The CDR3 bases are TGTGCCTGGAGTGGCGGTAGTGGGAGGGCCTCCTACAATGAGCAGTTCTTC. Amino acids: CAWSGGSGRASYNEQFF.

The CDR3 sequence: CASKGLGETQYF. The CDR3 DNA sequence: TGTGCCAGCAAAGGACTAGGGGAGACCCAGTACTTC. This rearrangement joins TRBV2 to TRBJ2-5, with 7 bases identical to TRBD2. J lost 5 bases, V lost 7 bases, and 4 bases had no gene match. The CDR3 is 12 amino acids. CDR1 and CDR2 from the germline V gene are SNHLY and FYNNEI.

The V call is TRBV5-1, the J call TRBJ1-4; D possibly corresponds to TRBD1 (6 bases). Germline CDR1 SGHRS, CDR2 YFSETQ. The CDR3 consists of 15 residues. V dropped 3 bases and J dropped 1 base, with 10 bases sitting between them. The CDR3 bases are TGCGCCAGCAGCTCAGGGGAGGTAACTAATGAAAAACTGTTTTTT. This gives the protein CASSSGEVTNEKLFF.

The V call is TRBV14, the J call TRBJ1-4, with D hard to call. V was cut by 3 bases and J by 0 bases, with 5 bases left in between. The CDR3 contains 14 residues. CDR1 is SGHDN and CDR2 is FVKESK in the germline V gene. Written as DNA, the CDR3 is TGTGCCAGCAGCCAGGCACCAACTAATGAAAAACTGTTTTTT. It translates to CASSQAPTNEKLFF.

This sequence joins TRBV14 and TRBJ2-3; 10 bases line up with TRBD1. J lost 1 base, V lost 0 bases, and 13 bases had no gene match. Germline V gene sequence: CDR1 SGHDN, CDR2 FVKESK. This CDR3 comprises 20 residues. CDR3 residues: CASSQDLRDRGHDGTDTQYF. CDR3 sequence (DNA): TGTGCCAGCAGCCAAGATCTCCGGGACAGGGGACACGATGGCACAGATACGCAGTATTTT.

This clone has only a few counts. The chain carries TRBV10-1 and TRBJ2-1, with 7 bases aligning to TRBD2. The V gene's germline CDR1 is WNHNN and CDR2 SYGVQD (reference sequence). This CDR3 is 15 amino acids long. V shed 3 bases and J 4 bases; nucleotides not matched to a gene: 6. As DNA, the CDR3 is TGCGCCAGCAGTGATCCTAGCGGAGGTTACAATGAGCAGTTCTTC. It translates to CASSDPSGGYNEQFF.

V gene TRBV11-2 combines with J gene TRBJ2-1; the match to TRBD2 covers 10 bases. Germline trimming cut 6 bases from V and 4 bases from J; bases unmatched to any gene: 6. Germline V gene sequence: CDR1 SGHAT, CDR2 FQNNGV. CDR3 length equals 15 residues. The CDR3 coding sequence is TGTGCCAGCAGTCCGGGACTAGCGAAATACAATGAGCAGTTCTTC. Its translation: CASSPGLAKYNEQFF.

The rearrangement joins TRBV5-1 to TRBJ2-1; D might be TRBD2 (7 bases). The CDR3 consists of 15 residues. Per germline, CDR1 SGHRS and CDR2 YFSETQ. The ends were cut back, 4 bases at V and 3 bases at J, with 14 bases in the middle. The DNA of the CDR3 is TGCGCCAGCAGCGCTCGGGGGGCAGGCTACAATGAGCAGTTCTTC. It specifies CASSARGAGYNEQFF.

On this clone itself: Other nucleotide sequences from this sample produce the same CDR3. This chain links TRBV6-6 with TRBJ1-2; TRBD1 matches 7 bases. The CDR3 is 16 residues long. J gave up 1 base and V 0 bases, and 5 bases lay outside the gene matches. Germline V gives CDR1 MNHNY, CDR2 SVGAGI (reference sequence). CDR3 in amino acids: CASSYSRQGDNYGYTF. The CDR3 DNA is TGTGCCAGCAGTTACTCACGTCAGGGGGATAACTATGGCTACACCTTC.

This clone showed up just a few times. The junction does not match germline at one end; this may be a read error. The V gene is TRBV5-8, the J gene TRBJ1-4; D uncertain. The CDR3 runs 14 residues. In germline, CDR1 is SGHTS, CDR2 YDEGEE. As DNA, the CDR3 is TGTGCCAGCAGTTTGGAGTCTACTAATGAAAAACTGTTTTTT. Protein: CASSLESTNEKLFF.

Turning to this clone: A read error may account for a junction end that differs from germline. This rearrangement joins TRBV6-4 to TRBJ2-1; the match to TRBD2 covers 8 bases. Germline CDR1 MRHNA, CDR2 SNTAGT. This CDR3 has 17 amino acids. CDR3 nucleotide sequence: TGCCCGCCCGGTCTCCATGGCTGGACTAGCCTGGGTAATGAGCAGTTCTTC. It specifies CPPGLHGWTSLGNEQFF.

V gene TRBV6-5 combines with J gene TRBJ2-1; possibly TRBD2 for D (5 bases). V was cut by 6 bases and J by 7 bases, with 16 bases left in between. Germline loops: CDR1 MNHEY, CDR2 SVGAGI. This CDR3 is built from 14 residues. CDR3: CASSPGVARNEQFF. For the CDR3, the DNA is TGTGCCAGCAGCCCTGGGGTAGCGAGGAATGAGCAGTTCTTC.

A single count supports this clone. The chain has TRBV19 and TRBJ2-7; D might be TRBD1 or TRBD2, each matching 5 bases. CDR1 and CDR2 from the germline V gene are LNHDA and SQIVND (reference sequence). This CDR3 region has 12 residues. V lost 6 bases, J lost 4 bases, and 10 bases lay in between. CDR3 coding DNA: TGTGCCAGTAGCCGGGGCGGGTACGAGCAGTACTTC. Translated, it gives CASSRGGYEQYF.

The chain carries TRBV27 and TRBJ2-7; the D gene is possibly TRBD1 (5 bases). The CDR3 runs to 14 residues. CDR1 is MNHEY and CDR2 is SMNVEV in the germline V gene (reference sequence). Trimming cost V 1 base and J 0 bases, with 7 bases left between them. CDR3 protein: CASSLYRSSYEQYF. CDR3 nucleotide sequence: TGTGCCAGCAGTTTATACAGGAGCTCCTACGAGCAGTACTTC.

The CDR3 DNA is TGTGCCAGCATTCTCACCGGGGAGCTGTTTTTT. Protein product: CASILTGELFF. The chain joins TRBV7-9 to TRBJ2-2; no clear D gene. Between the trimmed V and J ends, which lost 7 bases and 4 bases, there was a span of 4 bases. The CDR3 length is 11 residues. Germline lookup yields CDR1 SEHNR and CDR2 FQNEAQ (reference sequence).